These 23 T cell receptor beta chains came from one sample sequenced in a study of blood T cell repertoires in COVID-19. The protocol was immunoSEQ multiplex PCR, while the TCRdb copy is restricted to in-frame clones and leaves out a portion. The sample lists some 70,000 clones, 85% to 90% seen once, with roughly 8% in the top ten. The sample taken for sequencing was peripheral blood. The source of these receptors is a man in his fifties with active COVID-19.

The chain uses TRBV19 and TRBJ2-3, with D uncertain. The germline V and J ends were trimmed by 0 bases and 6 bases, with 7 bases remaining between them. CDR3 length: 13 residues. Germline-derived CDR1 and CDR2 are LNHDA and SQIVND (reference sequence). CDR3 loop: CASSIDRVDTQYF. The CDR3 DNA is TGTGCCAGTAGTATAGATCGGGTGGATACGCAGTATTTT.

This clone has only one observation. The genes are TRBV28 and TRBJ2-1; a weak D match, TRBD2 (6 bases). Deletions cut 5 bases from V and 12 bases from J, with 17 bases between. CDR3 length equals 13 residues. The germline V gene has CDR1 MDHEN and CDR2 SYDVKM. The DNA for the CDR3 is TGTGCCAGCAGTCGAAGTGGAGGGTGGGGGCAGTTCTTC. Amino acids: CASSRSGGWGQFF. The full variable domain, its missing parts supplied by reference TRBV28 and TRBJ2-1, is DVKVTQSSRYLVKRTGEKVFLECVQDMDHENMFWYRQDPGLGLRLIYFSYDVKMKEKGDIPEGYSVSREKKERFSLILESASTNQTSMYLCASSRSGGWGQFFGPGTRLTVL.

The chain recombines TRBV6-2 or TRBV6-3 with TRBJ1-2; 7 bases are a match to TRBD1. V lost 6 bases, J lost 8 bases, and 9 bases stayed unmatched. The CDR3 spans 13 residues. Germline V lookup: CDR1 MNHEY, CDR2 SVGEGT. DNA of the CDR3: TGTGCCAGCAGCCCGGACAGGTTGGAGGGCTACACCTTC. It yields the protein CASSPDRLEGYTF.

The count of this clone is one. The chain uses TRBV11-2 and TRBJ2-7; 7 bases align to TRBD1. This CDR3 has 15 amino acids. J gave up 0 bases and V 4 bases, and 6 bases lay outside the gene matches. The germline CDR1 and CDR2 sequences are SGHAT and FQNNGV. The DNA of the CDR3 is TGTGCCAGCAGCTCGACAGGGTCACACTCCTACGAGCAGTACTTC. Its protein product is CASSSTGSHSYEQYF.

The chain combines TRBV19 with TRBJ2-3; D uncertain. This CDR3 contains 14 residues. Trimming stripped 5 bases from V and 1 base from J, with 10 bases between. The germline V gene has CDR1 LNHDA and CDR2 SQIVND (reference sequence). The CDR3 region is CASSLYPGTDTQYF. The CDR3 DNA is TGTGCCAGTAGTCTCTACCCTGGCACAGATACGCAGTATTTT.

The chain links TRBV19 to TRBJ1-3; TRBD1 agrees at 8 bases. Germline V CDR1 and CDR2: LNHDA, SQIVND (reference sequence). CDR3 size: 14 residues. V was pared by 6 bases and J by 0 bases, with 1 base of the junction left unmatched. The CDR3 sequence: CASRGQASGNTIYF. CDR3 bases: TGTGCCAGTAGGGGACAGGCCTCTGGAAACACCATATATTTT.

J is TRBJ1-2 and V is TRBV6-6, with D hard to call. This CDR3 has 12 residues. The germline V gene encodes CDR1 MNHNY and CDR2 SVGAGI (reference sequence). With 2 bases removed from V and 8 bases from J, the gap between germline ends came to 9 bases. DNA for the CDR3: TGTGCCAGCAGTTACAACCCTCGGGGCTACACCTTC. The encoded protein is CASSYNPRGYTF.

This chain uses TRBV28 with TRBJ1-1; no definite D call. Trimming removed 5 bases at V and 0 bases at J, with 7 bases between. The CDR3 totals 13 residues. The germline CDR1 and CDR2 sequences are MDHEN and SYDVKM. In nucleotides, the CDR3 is TGTGCCAGCAGTAGTTACATGAACACTGAAGCTTTCTTT. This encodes CASSSYMNTEAFF. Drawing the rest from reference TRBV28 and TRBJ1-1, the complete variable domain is DVKVTQSSRYLVKRTGEKVFLECVQDMDHENMFWYRQDPGLGLRLIYFSYDVKMKEKGDIPEGYSVSREKKERFSLILESASTNQTSMYLCASSSYMNTEAFFGQGTRLTVV.

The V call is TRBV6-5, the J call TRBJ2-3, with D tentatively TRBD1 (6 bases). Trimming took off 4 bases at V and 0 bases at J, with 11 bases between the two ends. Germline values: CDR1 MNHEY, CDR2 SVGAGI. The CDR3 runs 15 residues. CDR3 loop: CASSLQGPSTDTQYF. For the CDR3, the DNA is TGTGCCAGCAGTTTACAGGGACCGAGCACAGATACGCAGTATTTT.

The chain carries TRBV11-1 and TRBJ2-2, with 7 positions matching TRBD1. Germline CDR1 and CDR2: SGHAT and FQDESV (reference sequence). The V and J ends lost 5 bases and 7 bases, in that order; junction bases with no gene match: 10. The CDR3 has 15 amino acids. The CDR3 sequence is CASSLGKGAGGELFF. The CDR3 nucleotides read TGTGCCAGCAGCCTGGGGAAGGGGGCCGGCGGGGAGCTGTTTTTT.

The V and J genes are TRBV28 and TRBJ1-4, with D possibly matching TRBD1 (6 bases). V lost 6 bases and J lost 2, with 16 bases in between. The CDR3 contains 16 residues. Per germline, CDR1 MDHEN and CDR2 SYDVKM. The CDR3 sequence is CASSSNDRSTNEKLFF. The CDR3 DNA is TGTGCCAGCAGCTCTAACGACAGGTCCACTAATGAAAAACTGTTTTTT.

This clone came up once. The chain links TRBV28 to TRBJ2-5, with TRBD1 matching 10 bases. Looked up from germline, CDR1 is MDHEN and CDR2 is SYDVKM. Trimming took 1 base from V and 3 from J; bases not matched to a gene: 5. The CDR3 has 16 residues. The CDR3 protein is CASSLSTGTGEETQYF. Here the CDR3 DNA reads TGTGCCAGCAGTTTATCCACCGGGACAGGGGAAGAGACCCAGTACTTC. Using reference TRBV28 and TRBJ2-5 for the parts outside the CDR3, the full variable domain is DVKVTQSSRYLVKRTGEKVFLECVQDMDHENMFWYRQDPGLGLRLIYFSYDVKMKEKGDIPEGYSVSREKKERFSLILESASTNQTSMYLCASSLSTGTGEETQYFGPGTRLLVL.

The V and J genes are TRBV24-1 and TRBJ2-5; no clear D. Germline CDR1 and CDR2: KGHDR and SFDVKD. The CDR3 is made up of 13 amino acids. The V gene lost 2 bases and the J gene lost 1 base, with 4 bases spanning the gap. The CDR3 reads CATSDWPQETQYF. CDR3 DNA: TGTGCCACCAGTGATTGGCCCCAAGAGACCCAGTACTTC.

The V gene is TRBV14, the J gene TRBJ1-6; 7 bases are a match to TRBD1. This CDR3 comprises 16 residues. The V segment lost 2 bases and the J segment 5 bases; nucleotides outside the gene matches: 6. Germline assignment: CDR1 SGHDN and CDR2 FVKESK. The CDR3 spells CASSQTQRGHNSPLHF. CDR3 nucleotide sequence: TGTGCCAGCAGCCAAACTCAAAGGGGGCATAATTCACCCCTCCACTTT.

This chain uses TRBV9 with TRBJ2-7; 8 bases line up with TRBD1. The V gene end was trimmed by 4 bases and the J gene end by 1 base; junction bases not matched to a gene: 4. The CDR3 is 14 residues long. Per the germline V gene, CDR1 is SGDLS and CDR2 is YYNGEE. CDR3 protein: CASSIGQGSYEQYF. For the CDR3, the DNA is TGTGCCAGCAGCATAGGACAGGGTTCCTACGAGCAGTACTTC.

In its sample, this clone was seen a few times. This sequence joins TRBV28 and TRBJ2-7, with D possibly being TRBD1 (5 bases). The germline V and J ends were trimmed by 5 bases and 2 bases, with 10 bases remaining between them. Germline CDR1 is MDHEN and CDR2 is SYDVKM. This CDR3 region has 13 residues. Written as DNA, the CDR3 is TGTGCCAGCAGTGTGACAGAGACCTACGAGCAGTACTTC. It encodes CASSVTETYEQYF.

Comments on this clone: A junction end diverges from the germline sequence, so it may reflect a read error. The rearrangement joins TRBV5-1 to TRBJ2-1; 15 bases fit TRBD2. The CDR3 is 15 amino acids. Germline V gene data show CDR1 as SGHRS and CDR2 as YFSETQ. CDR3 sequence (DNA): TGCGCCAGCAGCGAGGGGACTAGCGGGGGGAATGGGCAGTTCTTC. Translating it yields CASSEGTSGGNGQFF.

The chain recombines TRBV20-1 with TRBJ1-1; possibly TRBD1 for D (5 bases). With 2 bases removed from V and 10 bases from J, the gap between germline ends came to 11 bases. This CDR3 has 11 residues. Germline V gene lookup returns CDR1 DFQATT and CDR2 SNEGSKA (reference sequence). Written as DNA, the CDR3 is TGCAGTGCTAGACGTGGGGGGGTAGCTTTCTTT. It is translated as CSARRGGVAFF.

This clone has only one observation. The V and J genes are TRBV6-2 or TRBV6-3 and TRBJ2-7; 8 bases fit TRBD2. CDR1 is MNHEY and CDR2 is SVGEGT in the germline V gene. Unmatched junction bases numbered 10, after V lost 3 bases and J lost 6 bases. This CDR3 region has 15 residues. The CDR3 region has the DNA TGTGCCAGCAGTTATTTGGCTAGCGGGTTAGCCGAGCAGTACTTC. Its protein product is CASSYLASGLAEQYF.

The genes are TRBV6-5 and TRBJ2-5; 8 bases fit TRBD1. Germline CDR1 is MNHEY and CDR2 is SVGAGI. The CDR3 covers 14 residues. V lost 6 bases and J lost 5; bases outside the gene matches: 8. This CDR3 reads CASRPGQGSETQYF. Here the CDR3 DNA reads TGTGCCAGCAGACCAGGACAGGGTTCGGAGACCCAGTACTTC.

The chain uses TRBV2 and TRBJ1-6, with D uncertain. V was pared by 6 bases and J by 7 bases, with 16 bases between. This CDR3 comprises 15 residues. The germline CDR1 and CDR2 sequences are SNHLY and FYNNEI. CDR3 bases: TGTGCCAGCAGGCTCCCACTTCTCCGAAATTCACCCCTCCACTTT. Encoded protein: CASRLPLLRNSPLHF.

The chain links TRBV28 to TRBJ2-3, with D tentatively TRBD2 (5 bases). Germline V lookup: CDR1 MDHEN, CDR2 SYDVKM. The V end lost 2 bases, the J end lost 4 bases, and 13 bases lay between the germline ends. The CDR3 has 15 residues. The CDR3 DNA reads TGTGCCAGCAGTTTAGTCCCTAGCATCGCAGATACGCAGTATTTT. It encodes CASSLVPSIADTQYF.

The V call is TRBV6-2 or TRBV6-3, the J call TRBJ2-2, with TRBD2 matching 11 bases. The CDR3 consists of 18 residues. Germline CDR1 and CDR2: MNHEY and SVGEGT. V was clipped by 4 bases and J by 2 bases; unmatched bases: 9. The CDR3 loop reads CASSLNSGGATNTGELFF. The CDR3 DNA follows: TGTGCCAGCAGTTTGAATAGCGGGGGGGCTACCAACACCGGGGAGCTGTTTTTT.